A selection of T cell receptor beta chains follows, all from one sample in a study of cytotoxic CD8 clonotypes in ibrutinib-treated CLL. Using immunoSEQ multiplex PCR, the repertoire was profiled, and TCRdb retains in-frame clones only, with some absent. This sample has roughly 300,000 clones, with around 77% found just once. Source: PBMCs, taken at disease progression, from a patient treated with ibrutinib. These receptor sequences come from a human donor with chronic lymphocytic leukemia. Each CDR3 is given with its conserved first and last residue. The D gene is left open where the match is weak. The size of a clone is reported for some rows only, either as once, few or many, or as a class for expanded clones.

j_gene,v_gene,abundance,d_gene,CDR3nt,CDR3aa
TRBJ2-3,TRBV28,.,.,TGTGCCAGCAGTTTGCCATCCGGGACGAGCACAGATACGCAGTATTTT,CASSLPSGTSTDTQYF
TRBJ2-2,TRBV7-9,once,TRBD2,TGTGCCAGCAGCCACCTTCGGGGCGGGGGCACCGGGGAGCTGTTTTTT,CASSHLRGGGTGELFF
TRBJ2-1,TRBV6-5,.,.,TGTGCCAGCAGTTACCCAGGGGCCTCGAATGAGCAGTTCTTC,CASSYPGASNEQFF
TRBJ1-2,TRBV6-5,few,.,TGTGCCAGCAGTTACTCGGAGTACTATGGCTACACCTTC,CASSYSEYYGYTF
TRBJ1-6,TRBV2,.,.,TGTGCCAGCAGTGAATCGGCGGGCTATAATTCACCCCTCCACTTT,CASSESAGYNSPLHF
TRBJ1-4,TRBV25-1,.,TRBD1,TGTGCCAGCTTCGGGCGACAGGGTCAGGGTGAAAAACTGTTTTTT,CASFGRQGQGEKLFF
TRBJ2-2,TRBV7-9,.,TRBD1,TGTGCCAGCAGCCCGACAGGGGGTCTGAACACCGGGGAGCTGTTTTTT,CASSPTGGLNTGELFF
TRBJ2-7,TRBV29-1,.,TRBD2,TGCAGCGCGAGGGCGGGGGCCTACGAGCAGTACTTC,CSARAGAYEQYF
TRBJ2-7,TRBV10-1,.,TRBD2,TGCGCCAGCAGTGCTAGCGGGAGGAACGAGCAGTACTTC,CASSASGRNEQYF
TRBJ1-5,TRBV4-1,.,.,TGCGCCAGCAGCCATGACCGGGACGCACGCAATCAGCCCCAGCATTTT,CASSHDRDARNQPQHF
TRBJ2-5,TRBV29-1,.,TRBD1,TGCAGCGGTGGACAGGGAAAAGAGACCCAGTACTTC,CSGGQGKETQYF
TRBJ1-2,TRBV4-1,.,.,TGCGCCAGCAGCCATGCGACCGTGACAAGTTATGGCTACACCTTC,CASSHATVTSYGYTF
TRBJ2-1,TRBV11-2,.,.,TGTGCCAGCAGCTTAGGGGCCAACAATGAGCAGTTCTTC,CASSLGANNEQFF
TRBJ2-1,TRBV5-4,.,TRBD2,TGTGCCAGCAGCCCGACTAGCGGGTACAATGAGCAGTTCTTC,CASSPTSGYNEQFF
TRBJ2-2,TRBV30,few,.,TGCTCCTCATGTTTGATGTTTTTT,CSSCLMFF
TRBJ2-2,TRBV5-1,.,TRBD2,TGCGCCAGCAGCCCCCCCGGGAGGGGCACCGGGGAGCTGTTTTTT,CASSPPGRGTGELFF
TRBJ2-7,TRBV28,.,.,TGTGCCAGCAACAGAAGGGACAACAACGAGCAGTACTTC,CASNRRDNNEQYF
TRBJ2-2,TRBV11-3,.,TRBD2,TGTGCCAGCAGCTTAGGGAGCGGGGGGAACACCGGGGAGCTGTTTTTT,CASSLGSGGNTGELFF
TRBJ2-1,TRBV2,few,TRBD2,TGTGCCAGCAGTCTAGCGGGAGTCCTTGAGCAGTTCTTC,CASSLAGVLEQFF
TRBJ2-2,TRBV5-4,.,TRBD1,TGTGCCAGCAGCTTGGCAGGGACAGGATTGAACACCGGGGAGCTGTTTTTT,CASSLAGTGLNTGELFF
TRBJ2-2,TRBV2,.,.,TGTGCCAGCAGGAGGGCGGATCTGAACACCGGGGAGCTGTTTTTT,CASRRADLNTGELFF
TRBJ2-7,TRBV7-2,few,.,TGTGCCAGCAGCTCAGCTTTTCTGGAGGGTAGCTACGAGCAGTACTTC,CASSSAFLEGSYEQYF
TRBJ2-2,TRBV6-5,few,TRBD2,TGTGCCAGCATTCGACTAGCGGGGGTCGCCGGGGAGCTGTTTTTT,CASIRLAGVAGELFF
TRBJ2-7,TRBV13,once,.,TGTGCCAGCAGTAACAGCTCCTACGAGCAGTACTTC,CASSNSSYEQYF
TRBJ2-1,TRBV6-1,.,TRBD2,TGTGCCAGCAGTGAAGCGGTACAGGGGGAACTAGCGGGAAGGTTCCCCTACAATGAGCAGTTCTTC,CASSEAVQGELAGRFPYNEQFF
TRBJ1-2,TRBV5-8,.,.,TGTGCCAGCAGCTTGGCCCGGGGACCCTATGGCTACACCTTC,CASSLARGPYGYTF